These 31 T cell receptor beta chains share one sample of origin, sequenced in a study of CD8 T cells in Susac syndrome. The RNA input was roughly 0.45 to 1 ug, and it was reverse transcribed with random hexamers. TCRdb independently ran MiXCR on the immunoSEQ multiplex PCR reads; one entry per CDR3 protein. The table has a few hundred thousand distinct CDR3 sequences, 85% seen once; the top ten hold approximately 0.12%. The sample comprised CD8+ T cells from PBMCs. The receptor set was obtained from a human donor with multiple sclerosis.

The CDR3 sequence is CASSQDREGDEQYF. The CDR3 DNA follows: TGCGCCAGCAGCCAAGATCGGGAAGGGGATGAGCAGTACTTC. This sequence joins TRBV4-1 and TRBJ2-7; D tentatively fits TRBD1 or TRBD2 (5 bases each). CDR1 and CDR2 (germline): MGHRA, YSYEKL. V lost 0 bases and J lost 7, with 13 bases in between. This CDR3 has 14 residues.

V gene TRBV5-4 combines with J gene TRBJ2-7, with 7 bases that match TRBD1. V was pared by 4 bases and J by 2 bases, with 9 bases of the junction left unmatched. This CDR3 has 15 residues. The germline gives CDR1 SGHNT, CDR2 YYREEE (reference sequence). CDR3 nucleotides: TGTGCCAGCAGCATTGACAGGGAAGGCCCCTACGAGCAGTACTTC. Translation: CASSIDREGPYEQYF. The full variable domain, its missing parts supplied by reference TRBV5-4 and TRBJ2-7, is ETGVTQSPTHLIKTRGQQVTLRCSSQSGHNTVSWYQQALGQGPQFIFQYYREEENGRGNFPPRFSGLQFPNYSSELNVNALELDDSALYLCASSIDREGPYEQYFGPGTRLTVT.

The chain combines TRBV29-1 with TRBJ2-2; no clear D. The length of the CDR3 is 13 residues. Trimming cost V 6 bases and J 2 bases, with 10 bases left between them. Germline CDR1 SQVTM, CDR2 ANQGSEA. CDR3 in amino acids: CSVVPTNTGELFF. Here the CDR3 DNA reads TGCAGCGTGGTACCTACTAACACCGGGGAGCTGTTTTTT.

This clonotype was seen a handful of times. The rearrangement uses TRBV4-1 and TRBJ2-3, with unresolved D. This CDR3 spans 14 amino acids. Trimming shortened V by 0 bases and J by 3 bases, and 7 bases separated the two germline ends. Germline lookup yields CDR1 MGHRA and CDR2 YSYEKL. CDR3 nucleotide sequence: TGCGCCAGCAGCCAAGAACCGGGTACAGATACGCAGTATTTT. The encoded protein is CASSQEPGTDTQYF.

In regard to this clonotype: Sequence at one end of the junction differs from germline and may be a read error. The rearrangement links TRBV19 to TRBJ2-7; the D gene is possibly TRBD1 (5 bases). The CDR3 loop spans 13 amino acids. Per germline, CDR1 LNHDA and CDR2 SQIVND (reference sequence). The CDR3 reads CASSMGQSYEQHF. The CDR3 nucleotides read TGTGCCAGTAGTATGGGGCAGAGCTACGAGCAGCACTTC. Supplemented by reference TRBV19 and TRBJ2-7, the full variable domain reads DGGITQSPKYLFRKEGQNVTLSCEQNLNHDAMYWYRQDPGQGLRLIYYSQIVNDFQKGDIAEGYSVSREKKESFPLTVTSAQKNPTAFYLCASSMGQSYEQHFGPGTRLTVT.

The chain links TRBV5-1 to TRBJ2-5; no firm D call. The CDR3 length is 13 residues. V lost 1 base, J lost 2 bases, and 6 bases lay in between. CDR1 and CDR2 from the germline V gene are SGHRS and YFSETQ. The CDR3 spells CASSLPEQETQYF. CDR3 bases: TGCGCCAGCAGCTTGCCGGAGCAAGAGACCCAGTACTTC.

The rearrangement uses TRBV6-5 and TRBJ2-5, with D perhaps TRBD2 (6 bases). CDR1 is MNHEY, CDR2 SVGAGI, per germline. The ends were cut back, 6 bases at V and 5 bases at J, with 13 bases in the middle. CDR3 length: 13 amino acids. The CDR3 DNA reads TGTGCCAGCAGACGGACGGAGGGGGAGACCCAGTACTTC. Amino acid sequence: CASRRTEGETQYF.

V usage is TRBV6-5 and J usage is TRBJ2-7; 14 positions agree with TRBD2. CDR3 length: 15 residues. Germline trimming cut 0 bases from V and 7 bases from J; bases unmatched to any gene: 2. Germline V gene lookup returns CDR1 MNHEY and CDR2 SVGAGI. CDR3 sequence reads: CASSYSGLAGGEQYF. In DNA, the CDR3 is TGTGCCAGCAGTTACTCTGGACTAGCGGGAGGAGAGCAGTACTTC.

This clonotype is a singleton in its sample. This rearrangement joins TRBV7-3 to TRBJ2-1; TRBD1 agrees at 7 bases. CDR3 size: 14 residues. The J segment lost 5 bases and the V segment lost 5 bases, leaving 6 bases of the junction unmatched. CDR1 and CDR2 (germline): SGHTA, FQGTGA. CDR3 nucleotide sequence: TGTGCCAGCAGCGCACCCGACAGGGACAATGAGCAGTTCTTC. The encoded protein is CASSAPDRDNEQFF.

There are a few counts of this clonotype. This chain links TRBV12-3 or TRBV12-4 with TRBJ2-7; D is uncertain. The CDR3 spans 12 residues. Trimming took off 3 bases at V and 2 bases at J, with 5 bases between the two ends. The CDR3 loop reads CASSFLPYEQYF. DNA of the CDR3: TGTGCCAGCAGTTTTTTGCCCTACGAGCAGTACTTC.

This clonotype has more than one count but fewer than ten. The rearrangement uses TRBV6-1 and TRBJ1-5; possibly TRBD1 for D (5 bases). The V and J ends lost 1 base and 7 bases respectively, with 11 bases between them. The CDR3 runs to 14 residues. From germline, CDR1 is MNHNS and CDR2 SASEGT. The CDR3 is CASSEEGGAQPQHF. CDR3 DNA: TGTGCCAGCAGTGAAGAGGGCGGGGCCCAGCCCCAGCATTTT.

The chain carries TRBV6-1 and TRBJ2-5; D perhaps matches TRBD2 (5 bases). The CDR3 extends over 11 amino acids. CDR1 is MNHNS and CDR2 is SASEGT in the germline V gene. CDR3 residues: CAVGEGETQYF. CDR3 coding DNA: TGTGCGGTAGGAGAGGGAGAGACCCAGTACTTC.

V is TRBV12-3 or TRBV12-4 and J is TRBJ2-1; TRBD2 agrees at 9 bases. This CDR3 has 15 amino acids. V dropped 6 bases and J dropped 7; count of bases not matched to a gene: 10. The CDR3 reads CASSSSSGTGNEQFF. For the CDR3, the DNA is TGTGCCAGCAGCTCCTCTAGCGGGACTGGGAATGAGCAGTTCTTC.

The chain combines TRBV20-1 with TRBJ2-1; TRBD2 matches 10 bases. The CDR3 runs 14 residues. V shed 8 bases, J shed 4 bases, and the junction held 8 bases outside the gene matches. The germline CDR1 and CDR2 sequences are DFQATT and SNEGSKA (reference sequence). CDR3 coding DNA: TGCAGTCTAACCCAGCGGGGGGGTTACAATGAGCAGTTCTTC. Translated, it gives CSLTQRGGYNEQFF.

This rearrangement joins TRBV7-6 to TRBJ2-1; 13 bases agree with TRBD2. The CDR3 covers 17 residues. Germline-derived CDR1 and CDR2 are SGHVS and FNYEAQ. Trimming took 4 bases from V and 4 from J; bases not matched to a gene: 7. The CDR3 region is CASSSFGTSGEYNEQFF. The DNA for the CDR3 is TGTGCCAGCAGCTCGTTCGGGACTAGCGGGGAATACAATGAGCAGTTCTTC.

The rearrangement uses TRBV4-1 and TRBJ2-7; tentative D call: TRBD2 (6 bases). Germline V gives CDR1 MGHRA, CDR2 YSYEKL. Trimming took off 3 bases at V and 3 bases at J, with 15 bases between the two ends. The CDR3 is 15 amino acids. CDR3 sequence (DNA): TGCGCCAGCAGCCACCCGCAAGCGGGCCGCTACGAGCAGTACTTC. It specifies CASSHPQAGRYEQYF.

CDR3 loop: CSARALGFSGTSGGAVETQYF. The CDR3 DNA follows: TGCAGTGCTAGAGCCCTCGGTTTCTCCGGGACTAGCGGGGGGGCGGTAGAGACCCAGTACTTC. The chain employs TRBV20-1 and TRBJ2-5; 16 bases are a match to TRBD2. The V gene's germline CDR1 is DFQATT and CDR2 SNEGSKA (reference sequence). J was trimmed by 4 bases and V by 1 base; bases with no gene match: 18. The CDR3 length is 21 residues.

The chain carries TRBV28 and TRBJ2-7; 11 nucleotides match TRBD1. V lost 6 bases, J lost 1 base, and 11 bases stayed unmatched. Germline CDR1 MDHEN, CDR2 SYDVKM. CDR3 length equals 17 residues. The CDR3 sequence is CASSPPFGDRGSYEQYF. The CDR3 nucleotides read TGTGCCAGCAGCCCCCCGTTCGGGGACAGGGGGTCCTACGAGCAGTACTTC.

This rearrangement joins TRBV27 to TRBJ2-3; 9 bases fit TRBD2. The trim removed 6 bases at V and 2 bases at J, leaving 12 bases unmatched. Germline V CDR1 and CDR2: MNHEY, SMNVEV (reference sequence). This CDR3 comprises 17 residues. This chain's CDR3 is CASRTIPSGDNTDTQYF. The CDR3 DNA reads TGTGCCAGCAGGACCATTCCTAGCGGGGATAACACAGATACGCAGTATTTT.

CDR3 in amino acids: CASSQQGPRPHEQYF. The CDR3 nucleotides read TGCGCCAGCAGTCAACAGGGACCCAGGCCCCACGAGCAGTACTTC. The chain has TRBV23-1 and TRBJ2-7; D is tentatively TRBD1 or TRBD2 (5 bases each). TRBV23-1 is placed among ORFs of uncertain function. The CDR3 has 15 residues. Deletions cut 2 bases from V and 5 bases from J, with 16 bases between.

This rearrangement joins TRBV9 to TRBJ2-5; TRBD2 agrees at 7 bases. The V and J ends lost 2 bases and 1 base, in that order; junction bases with no gene match: 8. Germline values: CDR1 SGDLS, CDR2 YYNGEE. The CDR3 covers 16 residues. The CDR3 reads CASSVNQRDFQETQYF. The CDR3 DNA is TGTGCCAGCAGCGTGAATCAGCGGGACTTCCAAGAGACCCAGTACTTC.

This clonotype was seen a handful of times. V gene TRBV6-1 combines with J gene TRBJ2-1; TRBD2 agrees at 8 bases. This CDR3 is 15 amino acids long. J gave up 5 bases and V 3 bases, and 6 bases lay outside the gene matches. Germline loops: CDR1 MNHNS, CDR2 SASEGT. CDR3 sequence (DNA): TGTGCCAGCAGTGATGAGGGACTAGGTCACAATGAGCAGTTCTTC. Its translation: CASSDEGLGHNEQFF.

This clonotype was seen only once. The chain links TRBV3-1 to TRBJ2-1; no clear D gene. The CDR3 has 15 residues. Germline V lookup: CDR1 LGHDT, CDR2 YNNKEL (reference sequence). The V and J ends lost 0 bases and 3 bases respectively, with 9 bases between them. The CDR3 loop is CASSQEGQYYNEQFF. The CDR3 DNA is TGTGCCAGCAGCCAAGAAGGTCAGTACTACAATGAGCAGTTCTTC.

The CDR3 loop reads CASTSGAVSNEQFF. CDR3 nucleotide sequence: TGTGCCAGCACCTCAGGGGCAGTAAGCAATGAGCAGTTCTTC. This chain uses TRBV27 with TRBJ2-1; tentatively, D is TRBD1 (6 bases). Germline values: CDR1 MNHEY, CDR2 SMNVEV (reference sequence). V lost 7 bases, J lost 6 bases, and 16 bases lay in between. There are 14 residues in the CDR3.

The chain carries TRBV9 and TRBJ1-2; D not resolved. With 0 bases removed from V and 0 bases from J, the gap between germline ends came to 12 bases. Germline V lookup: CDR1 SGDLS, CDR2 YYNGEE. There are 16 residues in the CDR3. The chain's CDR3 is CASSVGWTEANYGYTF. The DNA for the CDR3 is TGTGCCAGCAGCGTAGGATGGACGGAGGCTAACTATGGCTACACCTTC.

This clonotype was observed once. The V gene is TRBV30, the J gene TRBJ2-1; tentatively, D is TRBD1 or TRBD2 (5 bases each). V was clipped by 5 bases and J by 4 bases, with 12 bases between them. CDR3 size: 13 residues. CDR1 GTSNPN and CDR2 SVGIG come from the germline V gene (reference sequence). CDR3 sequence reads: CAWAGTLYNEQFF. Here the CDR3 DNA reads TGTGCCTGGGCCGGGACCCTGTACAATGAGCAGTTCTTC.

The rearrangement links TRBV2 to TRBJ2-7, with 10 positions matching TRBD1. Germline loops: CDR1 SNHLY, CDR2 FYNNEI. V gave up 6 bases and J gave up 7 bases; unmatched junction bases: 9. The CDR3 totals 14 residues. The CDR3 loop is CASSPMGQGYEQYF. The CDR3 DNA reads TGTGCCAGCAGCCCAATGGGACAGGGGTATGAGCAGTACTTC.

The chain carries TRBV30 and TRBJ1-1, with D hard to call. Looked up from germline, CDR1 is GTSNPN and CDR2 is SVGIG (reference sequence). With 3 bases removed from V and 6 bases from J, the gap between germline ends came to 11 bases. The CDR3 is made up of 12 amino acids. The CDR3 bases are TGTGCCTGGAGGGAGGTGGCGGCTGAAGCTTTCTTT. This codes for CAWREVAAEAFF.

V gene TRBV29-1 combines with J gene TRBJ2-7, with D possibly being TRBD1 (7 bases). V dropped 6 bases and J dropped 4 bases, with 13 bases sitting between them. The CDR3 extends over 12 amino acids. Germline CDR1 is SQVTM and CDR2 is ANQGSEA. CDR3 loop: CSVRDRDYEQYF. CDR3 DNA: TGCAGCGTGCGGGACAGAGATTACGAGCAGTACTTC.

The V call is TRBV6-1, the J call TRBJ2-1; a weak D match, TRBD1 (6 bases). Trimming took 6 bases from V and 6 from J, leaving 24 bases between them. Germline CDR1 and CDR2: MNHNS and SASEGT. CDR3 size: 17 residues. The chain's CDR3 is CASSSRRYRVPGNEQFF. DNA of the CDR3: TGTGCCAGCAGCTCCCGCCGCTACAGGGTGCCTGGCAATGAGCAGTTCTTC.

As DNA, the CDR3 is TGCGCCAGCAGCCAAGGAAGCGAGAGTAGGAATGAGCAGTTCTTC. Translated, it gives CASSQGSESRNEQFF. This chain connects TRBV4-1 to TRBJ2-1; the D is unclear. Trimming cost V 1 base and J 7 bases, with 14 bases left between them. The length of the CDR3 is 15 residues. The germline V gene has CDR1 MGHRA and CDR2 YSYEKL.